A single TCR beta chain is shown here with its context. Its target is not known. This sample is part of a study of shared clonotypes between healthy human individuals. Broader study findings: Estimated clonotype richness was generally higher in naive than memory subsets.

The naive CD8 fraction comprised CD45RO-negative cells positively selected for CCR7 and excluded terminally differentiated effector memory CD45RA+ cells. From germline, CDR1 is SGHAT and CDR2 FQNNGV. This CDR3 spans 15 amino acids. V shed 1 base, J shed 1 base, and the junction held 3 bases outside the gene matches. The method was immunoSEQ multiplex PCR; TCRdb's version includes in-frame clones alone and lacks a portion of them. This table holds about 800,000 clones, roughly 96% found once. This clonotype originated in a young man in good health. Material: naive CD8+ T cells sorted from blood. This chain connects TRBV11-2 to TRBJ1-2, with 7 bases fitting TRBD1. The CDR3 DNA reads TGTGCCAGCAGCTTAGGACAGGGACTTAACTATGGCTACACCTTC. Translation gives CASSLGQGLNYGYTF.